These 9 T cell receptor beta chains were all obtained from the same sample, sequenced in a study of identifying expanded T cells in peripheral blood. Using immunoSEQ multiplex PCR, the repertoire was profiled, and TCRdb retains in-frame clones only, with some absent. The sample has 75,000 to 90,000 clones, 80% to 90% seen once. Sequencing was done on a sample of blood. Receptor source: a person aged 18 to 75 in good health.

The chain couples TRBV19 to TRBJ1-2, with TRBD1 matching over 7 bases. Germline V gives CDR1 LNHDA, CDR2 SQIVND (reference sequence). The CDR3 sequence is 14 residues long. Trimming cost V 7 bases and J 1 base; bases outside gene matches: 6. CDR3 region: CASNRGGVNYGYTF. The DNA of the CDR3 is TGTGCCAGTAACCGAGGGGGCGTTAACTATGGCTACACCTTC.

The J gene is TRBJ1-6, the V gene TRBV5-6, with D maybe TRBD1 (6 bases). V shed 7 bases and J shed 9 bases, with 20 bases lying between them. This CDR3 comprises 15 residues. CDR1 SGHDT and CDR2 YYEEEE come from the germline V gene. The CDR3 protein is CASGYPTRGGSPLHF. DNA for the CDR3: TGTGCCAGCGGCTACCCCACCAGGGGAGGTTCACCCCTCCACTTT. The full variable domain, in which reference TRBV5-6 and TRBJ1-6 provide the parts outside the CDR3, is DAGVTQSPTHLIKTRGQQVTLRCSPKSGHDTVSWYQQALGQGPQFIFQYYEEEERQRGNFPDRFSGHQFPNYSSELNVNALLLGDSALYLCASGYPTRGGSPLHFGNGTRLTVT.

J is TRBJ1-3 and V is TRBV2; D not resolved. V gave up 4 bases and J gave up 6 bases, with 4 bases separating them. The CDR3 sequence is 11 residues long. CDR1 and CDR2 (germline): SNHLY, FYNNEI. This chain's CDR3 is CASSVLNTIYF. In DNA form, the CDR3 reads TGTGCCAGCAGTGTCCTAAACACCATATATTTT.

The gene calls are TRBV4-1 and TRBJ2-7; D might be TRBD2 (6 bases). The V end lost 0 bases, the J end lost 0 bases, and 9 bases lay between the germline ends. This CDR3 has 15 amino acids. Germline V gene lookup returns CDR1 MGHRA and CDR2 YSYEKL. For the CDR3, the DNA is TGCGCCAGCAGCCAAGAGGGAGGCAACTCCTACGAGCAGTACTTC. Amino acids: CASSQEGGNSYEQYF.

In DNA, the CDR3 is TGTGCCAGTAGTATGGCCGGAGGGGCCACCCGATTCGGGGGCCGGGTTGGGCTGTTTTTT. Translated, it gives CASSMAGGATRFGGRVGLFF. The chain links TRBV19 to TRBJ1-4; D perhaps matches TRBD1 (6 bases). There are 20 residues in the CDR3. V lost 3 bases and J lost 14, with 37 bases in between. CDR1 and CDR2 (germline): LNHDA, SQIVND (reference sequence).

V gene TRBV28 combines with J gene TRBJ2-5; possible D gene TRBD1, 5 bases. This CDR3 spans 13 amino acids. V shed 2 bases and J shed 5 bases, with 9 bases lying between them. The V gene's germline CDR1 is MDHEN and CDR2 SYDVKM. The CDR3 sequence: CASSLGRVETQYF. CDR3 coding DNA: TGTGCCAGCAGTTTAGGCAGGGTGGAGACCCAGTACTTC. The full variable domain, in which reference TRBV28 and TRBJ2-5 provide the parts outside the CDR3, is DVKVTQSSRYLVKRTGEKVFLECVQDMDHENMFWYRQDPGLGLRLIYFSYDVKMKEKGDIPEGYSVSREKKERFSLILESASTNQTSMYLCASSLGRVETQYFGPGTRLLVL.

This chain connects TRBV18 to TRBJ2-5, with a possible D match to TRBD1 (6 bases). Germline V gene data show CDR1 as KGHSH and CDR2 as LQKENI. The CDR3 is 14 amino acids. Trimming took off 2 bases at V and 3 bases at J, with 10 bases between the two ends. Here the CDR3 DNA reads TGTGCCAGCTCACCAACAGGGTTGGAAGAGACCCAGTACTTC. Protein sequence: CASSPTGLEETQYF.

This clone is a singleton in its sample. For the CDR3, the DNA is TGTGCCAGCAGCACAGACAGAGGTTTTGAAAAACTGTTTTTT. This gives the protein CASSTDRGFEKLFF. This chain uses TRBV5-6 with TRBJ1-4, with TRBD1 as a possible D gene (5 bases). Germline V gene data show CDR1 as SGHDT and CDR2 as YYEEEE. V was cut by 4 bases and J by 7 bases, with 14 bases left in between. This CDR3 is 14 amino acids long.

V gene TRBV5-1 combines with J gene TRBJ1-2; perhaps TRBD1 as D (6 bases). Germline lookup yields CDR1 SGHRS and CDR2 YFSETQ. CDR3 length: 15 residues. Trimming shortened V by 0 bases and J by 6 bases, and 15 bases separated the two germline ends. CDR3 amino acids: CASSLVGWDNHGYTF. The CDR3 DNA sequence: TGCGCCAGCAGCTTGGTAGGTTGGGACAACCATGGCTACACCTTC.